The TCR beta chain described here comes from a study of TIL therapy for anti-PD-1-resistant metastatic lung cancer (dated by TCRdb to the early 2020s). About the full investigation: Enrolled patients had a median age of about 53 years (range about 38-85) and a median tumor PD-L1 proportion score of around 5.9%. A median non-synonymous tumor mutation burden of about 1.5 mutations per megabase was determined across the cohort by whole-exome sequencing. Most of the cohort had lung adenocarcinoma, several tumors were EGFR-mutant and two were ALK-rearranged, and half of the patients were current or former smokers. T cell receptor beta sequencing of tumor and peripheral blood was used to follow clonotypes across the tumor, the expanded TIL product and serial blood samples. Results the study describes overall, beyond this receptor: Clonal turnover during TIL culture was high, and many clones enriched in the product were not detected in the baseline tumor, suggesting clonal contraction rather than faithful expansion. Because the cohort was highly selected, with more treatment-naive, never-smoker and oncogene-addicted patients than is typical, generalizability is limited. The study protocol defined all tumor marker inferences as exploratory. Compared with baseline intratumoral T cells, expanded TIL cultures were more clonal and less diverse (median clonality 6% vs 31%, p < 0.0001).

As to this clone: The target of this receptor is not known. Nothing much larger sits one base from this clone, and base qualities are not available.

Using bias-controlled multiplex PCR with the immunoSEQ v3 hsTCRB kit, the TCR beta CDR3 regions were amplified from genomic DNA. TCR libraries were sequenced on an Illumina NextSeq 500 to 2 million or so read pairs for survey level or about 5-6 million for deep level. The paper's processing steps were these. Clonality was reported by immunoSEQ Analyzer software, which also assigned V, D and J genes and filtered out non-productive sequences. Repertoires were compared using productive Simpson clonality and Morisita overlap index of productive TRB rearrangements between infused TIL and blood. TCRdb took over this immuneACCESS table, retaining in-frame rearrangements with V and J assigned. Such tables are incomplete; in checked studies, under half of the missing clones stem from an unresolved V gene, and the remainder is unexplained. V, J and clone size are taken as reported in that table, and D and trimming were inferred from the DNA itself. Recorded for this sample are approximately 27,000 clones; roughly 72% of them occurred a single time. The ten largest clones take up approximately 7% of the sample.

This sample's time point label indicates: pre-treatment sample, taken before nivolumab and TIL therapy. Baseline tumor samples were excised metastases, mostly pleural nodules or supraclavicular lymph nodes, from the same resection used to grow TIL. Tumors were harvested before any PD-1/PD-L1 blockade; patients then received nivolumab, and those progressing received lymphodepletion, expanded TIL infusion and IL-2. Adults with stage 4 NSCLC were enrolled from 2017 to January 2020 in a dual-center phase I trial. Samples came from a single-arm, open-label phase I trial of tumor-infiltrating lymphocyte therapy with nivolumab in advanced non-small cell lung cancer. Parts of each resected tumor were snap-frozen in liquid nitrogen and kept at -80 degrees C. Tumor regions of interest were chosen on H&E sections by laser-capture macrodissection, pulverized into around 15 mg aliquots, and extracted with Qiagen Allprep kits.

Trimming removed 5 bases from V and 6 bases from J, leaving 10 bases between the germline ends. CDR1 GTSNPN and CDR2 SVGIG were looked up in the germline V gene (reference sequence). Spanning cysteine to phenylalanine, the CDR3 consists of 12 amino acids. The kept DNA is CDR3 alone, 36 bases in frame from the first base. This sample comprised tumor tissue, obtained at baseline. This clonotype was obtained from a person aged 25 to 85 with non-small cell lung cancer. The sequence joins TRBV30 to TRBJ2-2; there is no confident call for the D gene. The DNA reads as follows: TGTGCCTGGGACCCGGTCCCCGGGGAGCTGTTTTTT. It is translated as CAWDPVPGELFF.